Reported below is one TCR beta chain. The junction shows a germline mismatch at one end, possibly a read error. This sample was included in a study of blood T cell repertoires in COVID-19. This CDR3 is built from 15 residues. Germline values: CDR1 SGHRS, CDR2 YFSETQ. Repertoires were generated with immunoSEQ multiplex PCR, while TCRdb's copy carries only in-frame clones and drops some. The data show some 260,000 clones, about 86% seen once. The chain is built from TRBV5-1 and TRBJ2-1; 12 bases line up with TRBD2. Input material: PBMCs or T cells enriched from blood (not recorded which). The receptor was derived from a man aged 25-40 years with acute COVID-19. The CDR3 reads CASSPGLAGPNEQFF. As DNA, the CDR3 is TGTGCCAGCAGCCCCGGACTAGCGGGACCCAATGAGCAGTTCTTC.